Following are 27 T cell receptor beta chains from one sample sequenced in a study of cytomegalovirus exposure and HLA in healthy donors. Primers for the PCR totalled 60 Vbeta and 13 Jbeta. The protocol was immunoSEQ multiplex PCR, while the TCRdb copy is restricted to in-frame clones and leaves out a portion. The table shows 95,000 to 100,000 clones, with over 60% occurring only once. What was sequenced was PBMCs. The receptors were gathered from a female donor in good health and CMV-seronegative.

This clone has just a few counts. V usage is TRBV4-2 and J usage is TRBJ1-1, with 8 positions matching TRBD1. Germline V CDR1 and CDR2: LGHNA, YNFKEQ. The CDR3 sequence is 12 residues long. With V trimmed by 5 bases and J by 11 bases, 7 bases remained unmatched. The CDR3 reads CASSENRGDAFF. The CDR3 DNA sequence: TGTGCCAGCAGCGAAAACAGGGGGGACGCTTTCTTT.

This clone was observed once. The J gene is TRBJ2-5, the V gene TRBV11-2; 7 nucleotides line up with TRBD2. The J call may be in error: the DNA end matches TRBJ2-7 better. The germline V gene encodes CDR1 SGHAT and CDR2 FQNNGV. CDR3 length: 15 residues. The CDR3 coding sequence is TGTGCCAGCAGCTTACGGTCAGGGAGGGTCTACGAGCAGTACTTC. It encodes CASSLRSGRVYEQYF.

The chain carries TRBV19 and TRBJ2-5, with D possibly TRBD2 on 5 matching bases. The CDR3 extends over 19 amino acids. The V gene's germline CDR1 is LNHDA and CDR2 SQIVND (reference sequence). Trimming cost V 4 bases and J 5 bases, with 29 bases left between them. The DNA for the CDR3 is TGTGCCAGTAGTACGGGGTCGGTTTCGGGGAAGGGCCCTCCGGAGACCCAGTACTTC. It codes for CASSTGSVSGKGPPETQYF.

Only one count was recorded for this clone. The CDR3 loop is CASSPGGLAGVEQFF. CDR3 bases: TGTGCCAGCAGCCCGGGTGGACTAGCGGGAGTTGAGCAGTTCTTC. The chain uses TRBV7-2 and TRBJ2-1; 13 bases match TRBD2. Looked up from germline, CDR1 is SGHTA and CDR2 is FQGNSA. This CDR3 contains 15 residues. Trimming cost V 5 bases and J 9 bases; bases outside gene matches: 7.

The CDR3 DNA follows: TGTGCCAGCAGTTTCACCAGGGACAGAAGAGCTTTCTTT. Protein sequence: CASSFTRDRRAFF. The gene calls are TRBV28 and TRBJ1-1; 7 bases are shared with TRBD1. The V segment lost 3 bases and the J segment 10 bases; nucleotides outside the gene matches: 8. This CDR3 has 13 residues. Germline CDR1 reads MDHEN; CDR2 reads SYDVKM.

The chain carries TRBV6-5 and TRBJ2-7; 11 positions agree with TRBD2. The CDR3 has 16 residues. Looked up from germline, CDR1 is MNHEY and CDR2 is SVGAGI. V trimming: 0 bases; J trimming: 3 bases; junction bases outside the gene matches: 4. In nucleotides, the CDR3 is TGTGCCAGCAGTTACTCGGGACTAGCGGATAACTACGAGCAGTACTTC. This gives the protein CASSYSGLADNYEQYF.

This clone was observed a single time. The chain couples TRBV6-6 to TRBJ1-6; no clear D. V lost 1 base and J 6 bases, leaving 10 bases between the germline ends. Germline CDR1 MNHNY, CDR2 SVGAGI (reference sequence). The CDR3 runs to 15 residues. The CDR3 DNA sequence: TGTGCCAGCAGTTACTTAGGAGGGATTAATTCACCCCTCCACTTT. Protein sequence: CASSYLGGINSPLHF.

The gene calls are TRBV19 and TRBJ2-7; tentatively, D is TRBD1 (6 bases). Trimming left V 3 bases short and J 3 bases short, with 15 bases between. The CDR3 length is 15 residues. Germline CDR1 reads LNHDA; CDR2 reads SQIVND (reference sequence). The chain's CDR3 is CASSIGQGQSYEQYF. In DNA, the CDR3 is TGTGCCAGTAGTATTGGTCAGGGGCAGAGCTACGAGCAGTACTTC.

This clone has only one observation. This chain connects TRBV28 to TRBJ1-4, with D unresolved. The CDR3 contains 17 residues. Germline assignment: CDR1 MDHEN and CDR2 SYDVKM. V lost 2 bases and J lost 1, with 14 bases in between. Here the CDR3 reads CASSLNGVGVTNEKLFF. In DNA, the CDR3 is TGTGCCAGCAGTTTAAACGGGGTGGGAGTAACTAATGAAAAACTGTTTTTT.

The chain is built from TRBV15 and TRBJ1-6; D may be TRBD1 (6 bases). Trimming pared 5 bases from V and 0 bases from J, leaving 11 bases between. In germline, CDR1 is LNHNV, CDR2 YYDKDF (reference sequence). The CDR3 covers 16 residues. DNA of the CDR3: TGTGCCACCAGCCCCCGGGGGGCCTCCTATAATTCACCCCTCCACTTT. Its translation is CATSPRGASYNSPLHF.

For this clone: The junction shows a germline mismatch at one end, possibly a read error. V gene TRBV2 combines with J gene TRBJ1-2; D possibly corresponds to TRBD1 (5 bases). Looked up from germline, CDR1 is SNHLY and CDR2 is FYNNEI. CDR3 size: 13 residues. Written as DNA, the CDR3 is TGTGCCGGCAGGAAGGGGCAGTACTATGGCTACACCTTC. This encodes CAGRKGQYYGYTF.

The rearrangement joins TRBV28 to TRBJ1-3; weak D call: TRBD1 (5 bases). The germline V and J ends were trimmed by 6 bases and 0 bases, with 12 bases remaining between them. This CDR3 comprises 15 residues. Germline V gene lookup returns CDR1 MDHEN and CDR2 SYDVKM. Here the CDR3 reads CASSLDILSGNTIYF. CDR3 nucleotide sequence: TGTGCCAGCAGCTTGGACATCCTCTCTGGAAACACCATATATTTT.

The chain has TRBV5-1 and TRBJ2-7; TRBD2 matches 9 bases. The CDR3 has 17 amino acids. CDR1 is SGHRS and CDR2 is YFSETQ in the germline V gene. V gave up 0 bases and J gave up 1 base; unmatched junction bases: 8. The CDR3 DNA is TGCGCCAGCAGCTTGGCCGGGCGGGGGGGAGGTTCCTACGAGCAGTACTTC. This gives the protein CASSLAGRGGGSYEQYF.

About this clone itself: The junction departs from germline at one end; a sequencing error may be responsible. J is TRBJ2-7 and V is TRBV7-9; D perhaps matches TRBD1 (6 bases). The germline V gene encodes CDR1 SEHNR and CDR2 FQNEAQ (reference sequence). The CDR3 consists of 12 residues. CDR3 region: CSSSSTGYEQYF. The CDR3 DNA follows: TGTTCCAGCAGCTCTACAGGGTACGAGCAGTACTTC.

This rearrangement joins TRBV5-1 to TRBJ2-5; no definite D call. Germline loops: CDR1 SGHRS, CDR2 YFSETQ. The V end was cut by 1 base, the J end by 2 bases, with 6 bases between. This CDR3 comprises 13 residues. As DNA, the CDR3 is TGCGCCAGCAGCTTGATCAGACAAGAGACCCAGTACTTC. Translating it yields CASSLIRQETQYF.

The chain employs TRBV7-3 and TRBJ2-3, with 9 bases lining up with TRBD2. This CDR3 contains 15 residues. The trim removed 3 bases at V and 4 bases at J, leaving 5 bases unmatched. Germline CDR1 is SGHTA and CDR2 is FQGTGA. CDR3 nucleotides: TGTGCCAGCAGCTTTGTGGCGGGAGGGCCAGATACGCAGTATTTT. Its protein product is CASSFVAGGPDTQYF.

The chain's CDR3 is CASSLEGEGNQPQHF. CDR3 DNA sequence: TGTGCCAGCAGCTTGGAGGGAGAAGGCAATCAGCCCCAGCATTTT. The chain employs TRBV5-4 and TRBJ1-5; D not resolved. Trimming cost V 0 bases and J 2 bases, with 9 bases left between them. Germline lookup yields CDR1 SGHNT and CDR2 YYREEE (reference sequence). The length of the CDR3 is 15 residues.

V usage is TRBV7-3 and J usage is TRBJ1-2; TRBD1 matches 10 bases. Germline V lookup: CDR1 SGHTA, CDR2 FQGTGA. The CDR3 length is 16 residues. The junction had 10 bases not matched to a gene; V was cut back by 1 base and J by 8 bases. The CDR3 DNA reads TGTGCCAGCAGCTTAAATAGAGACAGGGGGCAAGGAGGCTACACCTTC. It codes for CASSLNRDRGQGGYTF.

V and J are TRBV5-1 and TRBJ2-1; 9 bases fit TRBD1. This CDR3 region has 16 residues. CDR1 SGHRS and CDR2 YFSETQ come from the germline V gene. The ends lost 4 bases at V and 4 bases at J; junction bases unmatched: 9. The CDR3, as DNA: TGCGCCAGCAGCCCGATAACAGGGGGCGCTTACAATGAGCAGTTCTTC. Encoded protein: CASSPITGGAYNEQFF.

The rearrangement links TRBV9 to TRBJ2-1; the match to TRBD2 covers 9 bases. V dropped 2 bases and J dropped 10; count of bases not matched to a gene: 7. Germline values: CDR1 SGDLS, CDR2 YYNGEE. This CDR3 region has 14 residues. The CDR3 sequence: CASSVASGEGEQFF. As DNA, the CDR3 is TGTGCCAGCAGCGTGGCTAGCGGGGAAGGGGAGCAGTTCTTC.

This chain links TRBV30 with TRBJ1-5; 7 nucleotides align to TRBD1. The CDR3 is 13 amino acids. Germline-derived CDR1 and CDR2 are GTSNPN and SVGIG (reference sequence). V trimming: 7 bases; J trimming: 3 bases; junction bases outside the gene matches: 6. The DNA for the CDR3 is TGTGCCTACGGAGGGGGCCTCAATCAGCCCCAGCATTTT. Translated: CAYGGGLNQPQHF.

The chain recombines TRBV4-1 with TRBJ2-7; D is unresolved. The CDR3 extends over 18 amino acids. Germline V lookup: CDR1 MGHRA, CDR2 YSYEKL. Trimming shortened V by 0 bases and J by 2 bases, and 20 bases separated the two germline ends. The CDR3 protein is CASSQEVMGPGPTYEQYF. CDR3 bases: TGCGCCAGCAGCCAAGAGGTAATGGGTCCGGGTCCTACCTACGAGCAGTACTTC.

The chain joins TRBV7-6 to TRBJ2-7, with D possibly being TRBD2 (5 bases). Trimming removed 2 bases at V and 6 bases at J, with 17 bases between. This CDR3 is built from 15 residues. Germline V gives CDR1 SGHVS, CDR2 FNYEAQ. Here the CDR3 reads CASSLRAILDSEQYF. The CDR3 DNA reads TGTGCCAGCAGCTTAAGGGCCATACTAGATTCCGAGCAGTACTTC. The full variable domain, its missing parts supplied by reference TRBV7-6 and TRBJ2-7, is GAGVSQSPRYKVTKRGQDVALRCDPISGHVSLYWYRQALGQGPEFLTYFNYEAQQDKSGLPNDRFSAERPEGSISTLTIQRTEQRDSAMYRCASSLRAILDSEQYFGPGTRLTVT.

This clone appeared a few times. The CDR3, as DNA: TGTGCCAGCAGCCCTAGTGGGGGGGAATTGGAGACCCAGTACTTC. It yields the protein CASSPSGGELETQYF. The chain recombines TRBV7-3 with TRBJ2-5; TRBD2 agrees at 7 bases. The CDR3 sequence is 15 residues long. After removal of 5 bases from V and 5 bases from J, the junction contained 11 bases not matched to a gene. Germline CDR1 is SGHTA and CDR2 is FQGTGA. The full variable domain, in which reference TRBV7-3 and TRBJ2-5 provide the parts outside the CDR3, is GAGVSQTPSNKVTEKGKYVELRCDPISGHTALYWYRQSLGQGPEFLIYFQGTGAADDSGLPNDRFFAVRPEGSVSTLKIQRTERGDSAVYLCASSPSGGELETQYFGPGTRLLVL.

V gene TRBV5-6 combines with J gene TRBJ2-3, with TRBD2 identical over 11 bases. CDR1 is SGHDT, CDR2 YYEEEE, per germline. The length of the CDR3 is 14 residues. The ends lost 5 bases at V and 3 bases at J; junction bases unmatched: 2. CDR3 loop: CASRLAGATDTQYF. CDR3 coding DNA: TGTGCCAGCAGACTAGCGGGGGCTACAGATACGCAGTATTTT.

The chain recombines TRBV5-5 with TRBJ1-2, with 7 bases matching TRBD1. The CDR3 totals 13 residues. CDR1 and CDR2 (germline): SGHKS, YYEKEE (reference sequence). V lost 4 bases and J lost 8; bases outside the gene matches: 8. The CDR3 region has the DNA TGTGCCAGCAGCGAGGGACAGTCGGTAGGCTACACCTTC. Its protein is CASSEGQSVGYTF.

The J gene is TRBJ2-5, the V gene TRBV6-1, with 8 bases identical to TRBD1. The CDR3 loop spans 14 amino acids. Trimming removed 5 bases from V and 6 bases from J; junction bases left unmatched: 8. Germline-derived CDR1 and CDR2 are MNHNS and SASEGT. CDR3 bases: TGTGCCAGCAGTACCGGACAGGGTCGACAGACCCAGTACTTC. Its protein product is CASSTGQGRQTQYF.